The rows below give T cell receptor beta chains drawn from one sample of a study of blood T cell repertoires in COVID-19. Sequencing used immunoSEQ multiplex PCR; TCRdb keeps in-frame clones, though not all of them. The profile covers about 23,000 clones, with 80% to 90% appearing a single time and around 22% taken by the ten largest. The sample consisted of peripheral blood. These receptors all stem from a man between 65 and 79 years old in a cohort sampled during active COVID-19. Both conserved end residues are part of each CDR3. D genes are given only for firm matches. The size of a clone is reported for some rows only, either as once, few or many, or as a class for expanded clones.

J gene: TRBJ1-6; clone size: .; D gene: TRBD1; V gene: TRBV6-5; CDR3 DNA: TGTGCCAGCAGCCGACAGGGTTCACCCCTCCACTTT; CDR3 protein: CASSRQGSPLHF
J gene: TRBJ1-2; clone size: .; D gene: .; V gene: TRBV5-4; CDR3 DNA: TGTGCCAGCAGCCCGGCGACAGGTTTGGGCGGCTACACCTTC; CDR3 protein: CASSPATGLGGYTF
J gene: TRBJ2-2; clone size: .; D gene: .; V gene: TRBV7-3; CDR3 DNA: TGTTCTACGGATCGGGGAGATGACACCGGGGAGCTGTTTTTT; CDR3 protein: CSTDRGDDTGELFF
J gene: TRBJ2-7; clone size: few; D gene: TRBD2; V gene: TRBV7-9; CDR3 DNA: TGTGCCAGCAGCGCTCCCGGGACTAGCGTTTCCTACGAGCAGTACTTC; CDR3 protein: CASSAPGTSVSYEQYF
J gene: TRBJ1-6; clone size: .; D gene: .; V gene: TRBV2; CDR3 DNA: TGTGCCAGGCGAACTCCTAATTCACCCCTCCACTTT; CDR3 protein: CARRTPNSPLHF
J gene: TRBJ1-4; clone size: once; D gene: .; V gene: TRBV6-5; CDR3 DNA: TGTGCCAGCAGTTACGGGGGGGATGAAAAACTGTTTTTT; CDR3 protein: CASSYGGDEKLFF
J gene: TRBJ2-3; clone size: .; D gene: TRBD2; V gene: TRBV27; CDR3 DNA: TGTGCCAGCAGAAAAGCGGGAGGTAACACAGATACGCAGTATTTT; CDR3 protein: CASRKAGGNTDTQYF
J gene: TRBJ1-4; clone size: .; D gene: TRBD1; V gene: TRBV6-5; CDR3 DNA: TGTGCCAGCAGCTCTCAGGGGGCGATAAGCGAAAAACTGTTTTTT; CDR3 protein: CASSSQGAISEKLFF
J gene: TRBJ1-4; clone size: .; D gene: .; V gene: TRBV30; CDR3 DNA: TGTGCCTGGAGCGAAAAAACCAGGGCTATTAATGAAAAACTGTTTTTT; CDR3 protein: CAWSEKTRAINEKLFF
J gene: TRBJ2-1; clone size: .; D gene: TRBD2; V gene: TRBV6-6; CDR3 DNA: TGTGCCAGCGGGGGACGGGAGGAGGGGTTCTTC; CDR3 protein: CASGGREEGFF
J gene: TRBJ1-1; clone size: .; D gene: TRBD1; V gene: TRBV9; CDR3 DNA: TGTGCCAGCAGCGTAGTTGACAGGGGGGGCACTGAAGCTTTCTTT; CDR3 protein: CASSVVDRGGTEAFF
J gene: TRBJ2-6; clone size: .; D gene: TRBD1; V gene: TRBV14; CDR3 DNA: TGTGCCAGCAGCCCAGGGGGCGCTGGGGCCAACGTCCTGACTTTC; CDR3 protein: CASSPGGAGANVLTF